These 12 T cell receptor beta chains originate from one sample sequenced in a study of T cell responses to AZD1222 COVID-19 vaccine. TCRdb's copy holds only in-frame clones and misses some; the assay was immunoSEQ multiplex PCR. The data hold about 81,000 clones, with 75% to 90% observed a single time. The specimen was peripheral blood, collected 28 days after the second AZD1222 dose. The receptors come from an adult who received the AZD1222 COVID-19 vaccine.

This clone was recorded only once. V usage is TRBV4-3 and J usage is TRBJ2-7, with 9 bases that match TRBD1. J was trimmed by 2 bases and V by 3 bases; bases with no gene match: 8. Germline V gene sequence: CDR1 LGHNA, CDR2 YSLEER. The CDR3 length is 16 residues. In nucleotides, the CDR3 is TGCGCCAGCAGCCAGACCTGGACAGGGGTGACCTACGAGCAGTACTTC. Encoded protein: CASSQTWTGVTYEQYF.

Only a few counts were recorded for this clone. The same CDR3 can be traced to other DNA sequences in this sample. As DNA, the CDR3 is TGTGCCAGCAGCCGGTGGACCTACGAGCAGTACTTC. Its protein is CASSRWTYEQYF. The genes are TRBV11-2 and TRBJ2-7, with no clear D. The germline V and J ends were trimmed by 5 bases and 2 bases, with 7 bases remaining between them. The CDR3 loop spans 12 amino acids. CDR1 and CDR2 (germline): SGHAT, FQNNGV.

This chain joins TRBV28 and TRBJ1-1; D call uncertain. This CDR3 spans 14 amino acids. Trimming left V 6 bases short and J 1 base short, with 12 bases between. CDR1 MDHEN and CDR2 SYDVKM come from the germline V gene. DNA for the CDR3: TGTGCCAGCAGCCCCAGCTACTCGAACACTGAAGCTTTCTTT. This sequence encodes CASSPSYSNTEAFF.

The rearrangement joins TRBV19 to TRBJ2-1, with 10 bases lining up with TRBD1. J lost 12 bases, V lost 4 bases, and 6 bases had no gene match. CDR1 LNHDA and CDR2 SQIVND come from the germline V gene (reference sequence). The CDR3 totals 13 residues. The DNA of the CDR3 is TGTGCCAGTAGTACTGAACGGGACAGGGGGCAGTTCTTC. Encoded protein: CASSTERDRGQFF.

V gene TRBV19 combines with J gene TRBJ1-4; 8 bases align to TRBD1. Germline CDR1 is LNHDA and CDR2 is SQIVND (reference sequence). CDR3 length: 16 amino acids. V dropped 6 bases and J dropped 6; count of bases not matched to a gene: 12. The CDR3 protein is CASSRTDREVDEKLFF. For the CDR3, the DNA is TGTGCCAGTAGCCGGACGGACAGGGAGGTAGATGAAAAACTGTTTTTT.

The chain couples TRBV19 to TRBJ1-2; the D gene is possibly TRBD1 (5 bases). The germline gives CDR1 LNHDA, CDR2 SQIVND (reference sequence). The CDR3 is 12 residues long. V lost 10 bases, J lost 4 bases, and 13 bases lay in between. Here the CDR3 DNA reads TGTGCCATCCCTGGGGGGGGCTATGGCTACACCTTC. This codes for CAIPGGGYGYTF.

The chain links TRBV3-1 (or the pseudogene TRBV3-2) to TRBJ1-1, with D perhaps TRBD1 (6 bases). Germline V CDR1 and CDR2: LGHDT, YNNKEL (reference sequence). The CDR3 runs to 11 residues. The ends were cut back, 4 bases at V and 13 bases at J, with 13 bases in the middle. CDR3 sequence reads: CASSRGPEGFF. CDR3 nucleotides: TGTGCCAGCAGCCGGGGGCCCGAGGGTTTCTTT.

The rearrangement uses TRBV11-2 and TRBJ2-7; D may be TRBD2 (6 bases). The V end lost 0 bases, the J end lost 5 bases, and 17 bases lay between the germline ends. CDR1 and CDR2 (germline): SGHAT, FQNNGV. The CDR3 has 16 residues. In DNA form, the CDR3 reads TGTGCCAGCAGCTTAGATAAAGGAGGGAGGTCCGACGAGCAGTACTTC. Residues: CASSLDKGGRSDEQYF.

This clone occurred a few times. The chain uses TRBV2 and TRBJ1-2; 7 positions match TRBD1. V gave up 4 bases and J gave up 5 bases; unmatched junction bases: 7. Germline loops: CDR1 SNHLY, CDR2 FYNNEI. This CDR3 comprises 14 residues. The CDR3, as DNA: TGTGCCAGCAGTGGGGAGGGGGCCGGGTATGGCTACACCTTC. Amino acids: CASSGEGAGYGYTF. Combining the CDR3 with reference TRBV2 and TRBJ1-2 gives the whole variable domain EPEVTQTPSHQVTQMGQEVILRCVPISNHLYFYWYRQILGQKVEFLVSFYNNEISEKSEIFDDQFSVERPDGSNFTLKIRSTKLEDSAMYFCASSGEGAGYGYTFGSGTRLTVV.

The rearrangement uses TRBV3-1 (or the pseudogene TRBV3-2) and TRBJ1-1; D not certain. CDR3 size: 13 residues. The V gene's germline CDR1 is LGHDT and CDR2 YNNKEL (reference sequence). Trimming shortened V by 0 bases and J by 9 bases, and 11 bases separated the two germline ends. CDR3 bases: TGTGCCAGCAGCCAAGATCCTCGTCAGAAAGCTTTCTTT. As protein: CASSQDPRQKAFF.

This chain connects TRBV30 to TRBJ1-4; D is unresolved. Germline CDR1 and CDR2: GTSNPN and SVGIG (reference sequence). The V end lost 2 bases, the J end lost 5 bases, and 15 bases lay between the germline ends. This CDR3 comprises 15 residues. The chain's CDR3 is CAWSSASRLNEKLFF. CDR3 DNA: TGTGCCTGGAGTTCGGCCAGCCGCTTAAATGAAAAACTGTTTTTT.

The chain links TRBV6-1 to TRBJ1-6, with D possibly TRBD1 on 6 matching bases. CDR3 length equals 15 residues. V shed 2 bases and J shed 5 bases, with 10 bases lying between them. CDR1 MNHNS and CDR2 SASEGT come from the germline V gene. CDR3 residues: CASSEIGQNNSPLHF. For the CDR3, the DNA is TGTGCCAGCAGTGAAATCGGACAGAATAATTCACCCCTCCACTTT.